This T cell receptor beta chain emerged from a study of T-cell memory formation after mild COVID-19. Study information: For the most part, TCR clusters were specific to one donor.

V dropped 3 bases and J dropped 5; count of bases not matched to a gene: 19. The CDR3 loop spans 19 amino acids. The germline gives CDR1 KGHSH, CDR2 LQKENI. In its sample, this clonotype was seen a few times. MiXCR, applied by TCRdb to the 5' RACE reads, yields one record per CDR3 protein. The sample yields around 190,000 distinct CDR3 sequences, roughly 20% seen once. Sequenced input: PBMCs or a T cell subset sorted from them (not recorded which). The J gene is TRBJ2-1, the V gene TRBV18; TRBD1 agrees at 7 bases. The receptor's source is a man younger than 35 who had mild COVID-19 (a few samples of this study predate the infection). Cell type and time point are not known. CDR3 bases: TGTGCCAGCTCACCGCGTCCCCCAGGGGGATTACCCCCCGACAATGAGCAGTTCTTC. Its translation is CASSPRPPGGLPPDNEQFF.